These 21 T cell receptor beta chains share one sample of origin, sequenced in a study of cytomegalovirus exposure and HLA in healthy donors. PCR primers comprised 60 Vbeta and 13 Jbeta primers. Method: immunoSEQ multiplex PCR; TCRdb's copy keeps in-frame clones and lacks some. The sample lists 150,000 to 250,000 clones; around 85% were seen once. The sequenced sample was PBMCs. Receptors originate from a woman in her 50s in good health and CMV-seronegative.

This clone is large (0.1 to 1%) by share. This chain links TRBV5-4 with TRBJ2-7; 11 bases are a match to TRBD2. Germline loops: CDR1 SGHNT, CDR2 YYREEE (reference sequence). The CDR3 extends over 15 amino acids. Trimming cost V 4 bases and J 2 bases; bases outside gene matches: 5. The CDR3 loop reads CASSPGTSGPYEQYF. The DNA for the CDR3 is TGTGCCAGCAGCCCGGGGACTAGCGGTCCCTACGAGCAGTACTTC.

The table lists this clone with a count of one. The chain is built from TRBV7-3 and TRBJ2-7, with 9 bases fitting TRBD1. Trimming at V came to 5 bases and at J to 5 bases, leaving 4 bases not matched to a gene. CDR1 SGHTA and CDR2 FQGTGA come from the germline V gene. The CDR3 is 13 amino acids. The CDR3 coding sequence is TGTGCCAGCAGCAGGACAGGGGTGGACGAGCAGTACTTC. It specifies CASSRTGVDEQYF.

The genes are TRBV7-6 and TRBJ2-2; D might be TRBD2 (5 bases). The CDR3 totals 17 residues. Trimming stripped 4 bases from V and 0 bases from J, with 15 bases between. Germline V lookup: CDR1 SGHVS, CDR2 FNYEAQ. In DNA, the CDR3 is TGTGCCAGCAGCTCCGTCCCTTTCGGGGCGAACACCGGGGAGCTGTTTTTT. It is translated as CASSSVPFGANTGELFF.

The chain links TRBV4-2 to TRBJ2-1, with 7 bases aligning to TRBD2. Trimming at V came to 6 bases and at J to 0 bases, leaving 5 bases not matched to a gene. CDR1 and CDR2 from the germline V gene are LGHNA and YNFKEQ. This CDR3 comprises 15 residues. The CDR3 reads CASSSAGSSYNEQFF. The CDR3 DNA follows: TGTGCCAGCAGTTCAGCGGGGAGCTCCTACAATGAGCAGTTCTTC.

This clone has a handful of counts. V gene TRBV28 combines with J gene TRBJ2-7; 7 nucleotides line up with TRBD2. J was trimmed by 3 bases and V by 2 bases; bases with no gene match: 7. Germline V gene data show CDR1 as MDHEN and CDR2 as SYDVKM. The CDR3 runs 15 residues. The CDR3 DNA follows: TGTGCCAGCAGTTTACCTGGCGGGAGTCACTACGAGCAGTACTTC. Encoded protein: CASSLPGGSHYEQYF.

The J gene is TRBJ1-1, the V gene TRBV30; unclear D gene. The V gene lost 3 bases and the J gene lost 8 bases, with 10 bases spanning the gap. The CDR3 spans 11 residues. Germline V CDR1 and CDR2: GTSNPN, SVGIG (reference sequence). CDR3 nucleotides: TGTGCCTGGAGCGCAAAGCTGGAAGCTTTCTTT. It encodes CAWSAKLEAFF.

The CDR3 reads CASSISTGTWPQHF. The CDR3 nucleotides read TGTGCCAGTAGTATCAGTACAGGGACATGGCCCCAGCATTTT. The chain uses TRBV19 and TRBJ1-5, with D perhaps matching TRBD1 (6 bases). The V end was cut by 3 bases, the J end by 9 bases, with 15 bases between. The CDR3 totals 14 residues. CDR1 is LNHDA, CDR2 SQIVND, per germline (reference sequence).

This sequence joins TRBV5-1 and TRBJ2-1; D possibly corresponds to TRBD2 (6 bases). Trimming pared 1 base from V and 10 bases from J, leaving 21 bases between. Germline V gene data show CDR1 as SGHRS and CDR2 as YFSETQ. CDR3 length equals 16 residues. The CDR3 nucleotides read TGCGCCAGCAGCTTGACCGGGACTCAAAAGGTCTACGAGCAGTTCTTC. Translated, it gives CASSLTGTQKVYEQFF. Supplemented by reference TRBV5-1 and TRBJ2-1, the full variable domain reads KAGVTQTPRYLIKTRGQQVTLSCSPISGHRSVSWYQQTPGQGLQFLFEYFSETQRNKGNFPGRFSGRQFSNSRSEMNVSTLELGDSALYLCASSLTGTQKVYEQFFGPGTRLTVL.

The CDR3 sequence is CASSFRDSPLHF. The CDR3 DNA follows: TGTGCCAGCAGCTTCAGGGATTCACCCCTCCACTTT. The chain couples TRBV7-9 to TRBJ1-6; possibly TRBD1 for D (5 bases). Germline V gene sequence: CDR1 SEHNR, CDR2 FQNEAQ (reference sequence). The CDR3 is 12 amino acids. Between the trimmed V and J ends, which lost 3 bases and 8 bases, there was a span of 5 bases.

This rearrangement joins TRBV20-1 to TRBJ2-1; D perhaps matches TRBD2 (6 bases). Trimming left V 1 base short and J 15 bases short, with 13 bases between. Germline lookup yields CDR1 DFQATT and CDR2 SNEGSKA (reference sequence). CDR3 length: 11 residues. The CDR3 region is CSARGALALFF. The CDR3 nucleotides read TGCAGTGCTAGAGGGGCACTAGCTCTGTTCTTC.

This sequence joins TRBV7-9 and TRBJ2-2, with D possibly being TRBD1 (6 bases). V was clipped by 3 bases and J by 6 bases, with 11 bases between them. The CDR3 has 14 residues. Per germline, CDR1 SEHNR and CDR2 FQNEAQ (reference sequence). The CDR3: CASSFGSGAGELFF. The CDR3 nucleotides are TGTGCCAGCAGCTTCGGTTCAGGGGCCGGGGAGCTGTTTTTT. Supplemented by reference TRBV7-9 and TRBJ2-2, the full variable domain reads DTGVSQNPRHKITKRGQNVTFRCDPISEHNRLYWYRQTLGQGPEFLTYFQNEAQLEKSRLLSDRFSAERPKGSFSTLEIQRTEQGDSAMYLCASSFGSGAGELFFGEGSRLTVL.

The CDR3 sequence is CASSWTGDGYGYTF. Here the CDR3 DNA reads TGTGCCAGTAGCTGGACAGGGGATGGCTATGGCTACACCTTC. The chain links TRBV19 to TRBJ1-2; 9 nucleotides line up with TRBD1. CDR1 and CDR2 from the germline V gene are LNHDA and SQIVND (reference sequence). This CDR3 contains 14 residues. V lost 6 bases and J lost 4; bases outside the gene matches: 6.

The rearrangement uses TRBV27 and TRBJ1-3, with D hard to call. Per germline, CDR1 MNHEY and CDR2 SMNVEV (reference sequence). With 5 bases removed from V and 4 bases from J, the gap between germline ends came to 9 bases. This CDR3 has 13 residues. The chain's CDR3 is CASSRLAGNTIYF. The CDR3 bases are TGTGCCAGCAGTAGGTTAGCCGGAAACACCATATATTTT.

The genes are TRBV7-9 and TRBJ2-2; 12 nucleotides line up with TRBD2. The germline V gene has CDR1 SEHNR and CDR2 FQNEAQ (reference sequence). Trimming cost V 5 bases and J 1 base; bases outside gene matches: 5. CDR3 length: 17 amino acids. The CDR3 spells CASSPSLAGGNTGELFF. As DNA, the CDR3 is TGTGCCAGCAGCCCTTCACTAGCGGGAGGGAACACCGGGGAGCTGTTTTTT.

V gene TRBV5-6 combines with J gene TRBJ1-2, with TRBD1 matching over 7 bases. J lost 8 bases, V lost 1 base, and 11 bases had no gene match. The germline CDR1 and CDR2 sequences are SGHDT and YYEEEE. CDR3 size: 15 residues. The CDR3 nucleotides read TGTGCCAGCAGCTTGTGGGGTGACAGGGTATACGGCTACACCTTC. This encodes CASSLWGDRVYGYTF.

This chain connects TRBV5-1 to TRBJ2-1; 11 nucleotides match TRBD2. J gave up 9 bases and V 3 bases, and 14 bases lay outside the gene matches. Germline assignment: CDR1 SGHRS and CDR2 YFSETQ. The CDR3 runs 17 residues. The CDR3 sequence is CASSSSGVAGGHVEQFF. As DNA, the CDR3 is TGCGCCAGCAGCTCTTCGGGTGTAGCGGGAGGGCATGTTGAGCAGTTCTTC.

This chain connects TRBV28 to TRBJ2-5, with TRBD2 identical over 8 bases. V lost 5 bases and J lost 4; bases outside the gene matches: 3. The CDR3 sequence is 13 residues long. Germline V gene sequence: CDR1 MDHEN, CDR2 SYDVKM. CDR3 in amino acids: CASSLTSGETQYF. CDR3 nucleotide sequence: TGTGCCAGCAGTCTCACTAGCGGAGAGACCCAGTACTTC.

The chain uses TRBV6-5 and TRBJ1-4; tentatively, D is TRBD1 (5 bases). The CDR3 runs 14 residues. V dropped 0 bases and J dropped 7 bases, with 9 bases sitting between them. The germline gives CDR1 MNHEY, CDR2 SVGAGI. The CDR3 is CASSYSGGVEKLFF. Written as DNA, the CDR3 is TGTGCCAGCAGTTACTCAGGAGGGGTTGAAAAACTGTTTTTT.

The rearrangement joins TRBV5-6 to TRBJ2-7; no clear D. This CDR3 is built from 14 residues. Germline assignment: CDR1 SGHDT and CDR2 YYEEEE. V was clipped by 0 bases and J by 0 bases, with 7 bases between them. The CDR3 loop is CASSLGLSSYEQYF. In DNA, the CDR3 is TGTGCCAGCAGCTTGGGACTGAGCTCCTACGAGCAGTACTTC.

V is TRBV5-6 and J is TRBJ2-7; 7 bases line up with TRBD1. This CDR3 spans 14 amino acids. The junction had 7 bases not matched to a gene; V was cut back by 4 bases and J by 3 bases. Germline assignment: CDR1 SGHDT and CDR2 YYEEEE. The CDR3 loop reads CASSDRDRNYEQYF. The CDR3 DNA reads as TGTGCCAGCAGCGATCGGGACAGAAACTACGAGCAGTACTTC.

The chain is built from TRBV6-1 and TRBJ2-6; D may be TRBD2 (5 bases). The CDR3 spans 17 residues. V was pared by 4 bases and J by 2 bases, with 15 bases between. Germline V gene sequence: CDR1 MNHNS, CDR2 SASEGT. In DNA form, the CDR3 reads TGTGCCAGCAGTGGAAGCCGACGGGAACCTGGGGCCAACGTCCTGACTTTC. Amino acid sequence: CASSGSRREPGANVLTF.